This T cell receptor beta chain was observed in a study of early T cells in non-severe SARS-CoV-2 infection. TCRdb processed the 5' RACE reads anew with MiXCR; each CDR3 protein has one entry. The sample holds about 54,000 distinct CDR3 sequences, 5% to 7.5% seen once. This clonotype was seen at least ten times. Trimming stripped 0 bases from V and 3 bases from J, with 12 bases between. The germline V gene has CDR1 DFQATT and CDR2 SNEGSKA (reference sequence). There are 15 residues in the CDR3. The chain combines TRBV20-1 with TRBJ2-1; D gene ambiguous. This TCR came from an adult who was a healthcare worker with PCR-confirmed SARS-CoV-2 infection or an uninfected control (not recorded which). The specimen comprised whole blood, sampled at baseline. CDR3 in DNA: TGCAGTGCTAGAGATTTTTCGGCCTACTACAATGAGCAGTTCTTC. Translating gives CSARDFSAYYNEQFF.